Listed below are T cell receptor beta chains from one sample, sequenced in a study of CD8+CD57+ T cells in acquired aplastic anemia. A single record per CDR3 protein comes from TCRdb applying MiXCR to the reads. The profile covers around 180,000 distinct CDR3 sequences, with around 50% appearing a single time and under 15% taken by the ten largest. The sample was sorted CD4+, CD8+, or CD8+CD57+ T cells (not recorded which) from PBMCs. These receptors were collected from a human donor with aplastic anemia. Both conserved end residues are part of each CDR3. The D gene is left open where the match is weak. The listing skips clone size in some rows; elsewhere it reads once, few, many or a size class.

clone_size,j_call,d_call,v_call,cdr3_nt,cdr3_aa
-,TRBJ2-1,TRBD2,TRBV19,TGTGCCAGTAGTCAGTCTAGCGGGAGTAATGAGCAGTTCTTC,CASSQSSGSNEQFF
-,TRBJ2-3,-,TRBV25-1,TGTGCCAGCAGTGACGCCTCCTTTATCACAGATACGCAGTATTTT,CASSDASFITDTQYF
-,TRBJ2-3,-,TRBV29-1,TGCAGCGTTCGAATAGGAGATACGCAGTATTTT,CSVRIGDTQYF
few,TRBJ2-3,-,TRBV12-3/TRBV12-4,TGTGCCAGCAGTTTGCGGCCCCTAACTAGCAACACAGATACGCAGTATTTT,CASSLRPLTSNTDTQYF
-,TRBJ2-4,-,TRBV29-1,TGCAGCGTTGAACAGGCAGAAAACATTCAGTACTTC,CSVEQAENIQYF
many,TRBJ1-3,-,TRBV7-8,TGTGCCAGCAGCTTAGCGGGGATGTCTGGAAACACCATATATTTT,CASSLAGMSGNTIYF
-,TRBJ2-7,-,TRBV6-1,TGTGCCAGCAGCGTCAGCCAGGGAACCCCCTACGAGCAGTACTTC,CASSVSQGTPYEQYF
few,TRBJ1-2,-,TRBV7-6,TGTGCCAGCAGTTCTGCCTTTGGGGGCTACACCTTC,CASSSAFGGYTF
-,TRBJ2-7,-,TRBV10-1,TGCGCCAGCAGTGGGGACTCCCCGGGCTCCTACGAGCAGTACTTC,CASSGDSPGSYEQYF
many,TRBJ1-2,TRBD1,TRBV10-3,TGTGCCATCAGCTACAGGGGAGACTATGGCTACACCTTC,CAISYRGDYGYTF
-,TRBJ1-5,-,TRBV7-9,TGTGCCAGCAGCCATAGCGACAGGCTCGGTCAGCCCCAGCATTTT,CASSHSDRLGQPQHF
-,TRBJ2-2,TRBD2,TRBV20-1,TGCAGTGCTAGAGGACTAGCGGGCTACGGGGAGCTGTCTTTT,CSARGLAGYGELSF
-,TRBJ2-1,-,TRBV4-3,TGCGCCAGCAGCCAAGCTCCCACTGGGAGGGAGCAGTTCTTC,CASSQAPTGREQFF
-,TRBJ2-7,-,TRBV6-1,TGTGCCAGCAGTACGTACAGGGTCCACGAGCAGTACTTC,CASSTYRVHEQYF
-,TRBJ2-2,-,TRBV2,TGTGCCAGCAGAATACAGACTGCGAACACCGGGGAGCTGTTTTTT,CASRIQTANTGELFF
-,TRBJ1-4,-,TRBV10-3,TGTGCCAGCAGTACAGGGACCGGCGAAAAACTGTTTTTT,CASSTGTGEKLFF
-,TRBJ1-4,-,TRBV2,TGTGCCAGCCGCGGACAGAATGAAAAACTGTTTTTT,CASRGQNEKLFF
-,TRBJ2-1,TRBD1,TRBV12-3/TRBV12-4,TGTGCCAGCAGTCAAACAGGGGGCTCCTACAATGAGCAGTTCTTC,CASSQTGGSYNEQFF
-,TRBJ2-4,-,TRBV5-6,TGTGCCAGCAGTTTTGGGGGGGGGCCGAGTAGCATTCAGTACTTC,CASSFGGGPSSIQYF
many,TRBJ2-3,-,TRBV20-1,TGCAGTGCTAGAGATGTTGGGGGGTGGGGCACAGATACGCAGTATTTT,CSARDVGGWGTDTQYF
-,TRBJ1-1,-,TRBV25-1,TGTGCCAGCAGTGAATATCCGGGGAACACTGAAGCTTTCTTT,CASSEYPGNTEAFF
few,TRBJ1-4,-,TRBV2,TGTGCCAGCAGGCGGTCGCCAACTAATGAAAAACTGTTTTTT,CASRRSPTNEKLFF
-,TRBJ2-1,-,TRBV10-3,TGTGCCACCCGAGGGGGGAGCAGCTCCTACAATGAGCAGTTCTTC,CATRGGSSSYNEQFF
-,TRBJ1-2,-,TRBV7-9,TGTGCCAGCTCACCTGGTCAGGACTATGGCTACACCTTC,CASSPGQDYGYTF
-,TRBJ2-1,-,TRBV5-1,TGCGCCAGCAGCTTGGAGTATAGCTACAATGAGCAGTTCTTC,CASSLEYSYNEQFF
-,TRBJ2-3,-,TRBV10-3,TGTGCCATTTTCGGGTGGACCAGCACAGATACGCAGTATTTT,CAIFGWTSTDTQYF
few,TRBJ2-7,-,TRBV6-1,TGTGCCAGCAGTGAATCTGGATGGACAGACTACGAGCAGTACTTC,CASSESGWTDYEQYF
-,TRBJ1-1,-,TRBV7-3,TGTGCCAGCAGCTTAACAGGGGAGACTGAAGCTTTCTTT,CASSLTGETEAFF
-,TRBJ2-5,TRBD2,TRBV20-1,TGCAGTGCTTCCCGACTAGCGGGGGAAGAGACCCAGTACTTC,CSASRLAGEETQYF
-,TRBJ2-5,-,TRBV10-1,TGCGCCAGCAGTGAGATGGTAGCGGCAGGGGAGACCCAGTACTTC,CASSEMVAAGETQYF
-,TRBJ2-7,-,TRBV20-1,TGCAGTGCTAGCTCCCCTAGCGGGACAGGAGAGCAGTACTTC,CSASSPSGTGEQYF
few,TRBJ2-5,-,TRBV30,TGTGCCTGGAGTGGACTAGGAGGGGCCGGGGTGACCCAGTACTTC,CAWSGLGGAGVTQYF
-,TRBJ2-3,-,TRBV15,TGTGCCACCAGCAGAGGTTCCGCGGCTAGCACAGATACGCAGTATTTT,CATSRGSAASTDTQYF
-,TRBJ1-2,-,TRBV24-1,TGTGCCACCAGTGATTTCCACAATAACTATGGCTACACCTTC,CATSDFHNNYGYTF
-,TRBJ2-7,-,TRBV14,TGTGCCAGCAGCCAATACACTGTCGAAGTTTACTTC,CASSQYTVEVYF
-,TRBJ1-1,-,TRBV10-3,TGTGCCATCACCAACGGGTTGAACACTGAAGCTTTCTTT,CAITNGLNTEAFF
-,TRBJ2-5,-,TRBV7-8,TGTGCCAGCAGCCCACTATTAGGGGAGGAGACCCAGTACTTC,CASSPLLGEETQYF
-,TRBJ1-1,-,TRBV29-1,TGCAGCGTTGTCCGGGACACTGAAGCTTTCTTT,CSVVRDTEAFF
many,TRBJ2-6,-,TRBV7-9,TGTGCCAGCAGCTTTTCTGCGTCTGGGGCCAACGTCCTGACTTTC,CASSFSASGANVLTF
many,TRBJ1-1,-,TRBV14,TGTGCCAGCAGCCAAGGAAGACTCCTGAACACTGAAGCTTTCTTT,CASSQGRLLNTEAFF
-,TRBJ1-5,-,TRBV20-1,TGCAGTGCTCGTCTACAGGGACCGCGCAATCAGCCCCAGCATTTT,CSARLQGPRNQPQHF
many,TRBJ1-3,TRBD1,TRBV11-1,TGTGCCAGCAGCTTAGGCGGGACAGTCACCTCTGGAAACACCATATATTTT,CASSLGGTVTSGNTIYF
-,TRBJ2-4,TRBD1,TRBV19,TGTGCCAGCCGCATGGTAGGGGGCGGCAACATTCAGTACTTC,CASRMVGGGNIQYF
-,TRBJ2-3,-,TRBV7-8,TGTGCCAGCAGCCCCTCGGGGCCAGATACGCAGTATTTT,CASSPSGPDTQYF
-,TRBJ2-5,TRBD2,TRBV10-3,TGTGCCATCAGTGTCTCAGCGGGGGACCAAGAGACCCAGTACTTC,CAISVSAGDQETQYF
-,TRBJ2-5,-,TRBV19,TGTGCCAGTACCCGAACCGACAGGATTGAAGAGACCCAGTACTTC,CASTRTDRIEETQYF
many,TRBJ1-6,-,TRBV20-1,TGCAGTGCTCAAACAGATTTTAATAATTCACCCCTCCACTTT,CSAQTDFNNSPLHF
many,TRBJ2-7,-,TRBV6-1,TGTGCCAGCAGTGCCCTAGGTGCCTCCTACGAGCAGTACTTC,CASSALGASYEQYF
-,TRBJ2-3,TRBD2,TRBV7-8,TGTGCCAGCAGCCGACTAGCGGGAGCGCTTTTGGCAGATACGCAGTATTTT,CASSRLAGALLADTQYF
-,TRBJ2-2,-,TRBV20-1,TGCAGTGCTAGAGATCGGGACTGGAACACCGGGGAGCTGTTTTTT,CSARDRDWNTGELFF
-,TRBJ2-7,TRBD1,TRBV29-1,TGCAGCCTTCCGGGACAGGGTGGCGAGCAGTACTTC,CSLPGQGGEQYF
-,TRBJ1-5,-,TRBV15,TGTGCCACCAGCAGATCTCCCGCAGGTCCCAATCAGCCCCAGCATTTT,CATSRSPAGPNQPQHF
-,TRBJ2-2,-,TRBV2,TGTGCCAGCAGGGAGTTAAACACCGGGGAGCTGTTTTTT,CASRELNTGELFF
-,TRBJ2-3,-,TRBV24-1,TGTGCCACCAGTGATACAGGGACGACATCCACAGATACGCAGTATTTT,CATSDTGTTSTDTQYF
-,TRBJ1-2,TRBD1,TRBV9,TGTGCCACCGGGACAGGGCCTCTTCTCTATGGCTACACCTTC,CATGTGPLLYGYTF
-,TRBJ1-6,TRBD1,TRBV11-1,TGTGCCAGCAGCTTATATCCCGGGACAGGGGGCTTTTCACCCCTCCACTTT,CASSLYPGTGGFSPLHF
-,TRBJ2-2,-,TRBV11-1,TGCGCCAGCAGCTTACCGAGGGTAAAGGGGGAGCTGTTTTTT,CASSLPRVKGELFF
many,TRBJ1-1,-,TRBV6-4,TGTGCCAGCAGTGAACTCCCGAACACTGAAGCTTTCTTT,CASSELPNTEAFF
many,TRBJ2-5,TRBD2,TRBV9,TGTGCCAGCAGCGTAGGTCTAGCGGGGATGGAGACCCAGTACTTC,CASSVGLAGMETQYF